One sample yielded the 17 T cell receptor beta chains listed below, sequenced in a study of read filtering for tumor transcriptome and immune sequencing. The library was built from 400 ng RNA with molecular barcoded adaptors for alpha/delta and beta/gamma chains. TCRdb redid the calling of the reads with MiXCR, one entry per CDR3 protein. The table records about 86,000 distinct CDR3 sequences, around an eighth of them present only once. Input material: a population of CD138-negative cells sorted from bone marrow. These receptors all stem from a donor at least 40 years old with multiple myeloma.

This clonotype was counted a few times. The V and J genes are TRBV6-6 and TRBJ2-3, with TRBD2 matching 10 bases. The germline V gene has CDR1 MNHNY and CDR2 SVGAGI (reference sequence). Trimming cost V 4 bases and J 0 bases; bases outside gene matches: 10. The length of the CDR3 is 18 residues. The CDR3 nucleotides read TGTGCCAGCAGTTCCGCTAGCGGGGGAGCTTCTAGCACAGATACGCAGTATTTT. Its translation is CASSSASGGASSTDTQYF.

This clonotype was counted many times. The V call is TRBV28, the J call TRBJ1-1; D gene ambiguous. In germline, CDR1 is MDHEN, CDR2 SYDVKM. V was shortened by 6 bases and J by 14 bases, with 19 bases between the two germline ends. This CDR3 region has 12 residues. The CDR3 sequence is CASRELEGSSFF. CDR3 in DNA: TGTGCCAGCAGGGAACTAGAGGGTAGTAGCTTCTTT.

This chain joins TRBV28 and TRBJ2-2; D gene unclear. CDR3 length: 14 residues. V lost 7 bases and J 4 bases, leaving 13 bases between the germline ends. Germline V gives CDR1 MDHEN, CDR2 SYDVKM. CDR3 residues: CASMTISSTGELFF. CDR3 in DNA: TGTGCCAGCATGACCATTTCGAGCACCGGGGAGCTGTTTTTT.

This clonotype was recorded many times. The J gene is TRBJ2-7, the V gene TRBV20-1, with 7 bases fitting TRBD1. V trimming: 0 bases; J trimming: 2 bases; junction bases outside the gene matches: 4. Germline values: CDR1 DFQATT, CDR2 SNEGSKA (reference sequence). This CDR3 has 14 residues. The CDR3 DNA follows: TGCAGTGCTAGAGATGGGACAGTAGCCTACGAGCAGTACTTC. This gives the protein CSARDGTVAYEQYF.

This clonotype was observed at least ten times. This rearrangement joins TRBV6-2 or TRBV6-3 to TRBJ1-5; no definite D call. Trimming shortened V by 6 bases and J by 3 bases, and 15 bases separated the two germline ends. The CDR3 extends over 15 amino acids. Germline V gene lookup returns CDR1 MNHEY and CDR2 SVGEGT. CDR3 loop: CASRPAGMDNQPQHF. The DNA of the CDR3 is TGTGCCAGCAGGCCCGCAGGAATGGACAATCAGCCCCAGCATTTT.

This clonotype occurred many times. This rearrangement joins TRBV2 to TRBJ2-1, with TRBD2 identical over 11 bases. The V segment lost 6 bases and the J segment 8 bases; nucleotides outside the gene matches: 15. Germline assignment: CDR1 SNHLY and CDR2 FYNNEI. The length of the CDR3 is 17 residues. The CDR3 nucleotides are TGTGCCAGCAGAAACTTAGCGGGAGGGCCAAGGTCCTATGAGCAGTTCTTC. It yields the protein CASRNLAGGPRSYEQFF.

This clonotype was detected ten times or more. The rearrangement joins TRBV20-1 to TRBJ1-6; tentative D call: TRBD1 (5 bases). V was pared by 6 bases and J by 7 bases, with 10 bases between. This CDR3 is built from 12 residues. CDR1 DFQATT and CDR2 SNEGSKA come from the germline V gene (reference sequence). CDR3 nucleotides: TGCAGTGCCGGGGGAGTCAATTCACCCCTCCACTTT. This translates into CSAGGVNSPLHF.

With respect to this clonotype: Since a far larger clone is one base different, this is likely a read error. This chain links TRBV12-3 or TRBV12-4 with TRBJ2-1, with a possible D match to TRBD1 (5 bases). V lost 6 bases to trimming and J lost 3 bases, with 9 bases between them. The length of the CDR3 is 13 residues. CDR3: CASRERGYNEQFF. CDR3 in DNA: TGTGCCAGCAGGGAAAGGGGCTACAATGAGCAGTTCTTC.

This clonotype was counted many times. This chain connects TRBV3-1 to TRBJ2-2; a possible D gene is TRBD2 (5 bases). Germline CDR1 and CDR2: LGHDT and YNNKEL (reference sequence). The CDR3 consists of 14 residues. Trimming left V 4 bases short and J 6 bases short, with 12 bases between. The CDR3: CASSRRGVAGELFF. Here the CDR3 DNA reads TGTGCCAGCAGCCGACGGGGAGTCGCCGGGGAGCTGTTTTTT.

This clonotype was found many times. This chain joins TRBV29-1 and TRBJ2-1; 7 nucleotides match TRBD1. There are 12 residues in the CDR3. V lost 4 bases, J lost 11 bases, and 8 bases stayed unmatched. Germline CDR1 and CDR2: SQVTM and ANQGSEA. The CDR3 region is CSVGWGTEKQFF. CDR3 in DNA: TGCAGCGTTGGGTGGGGGACAGAGAAGCAGTTCTTC.

This clonotype was seen repeatedly, ten times or more. The chain couples TRBV3-1 to TRBJ2-2; D ambiguous. The CDR3 has 13 amino acids. From germline, CDR1 is LGHDT and CDR2 YNNKEL (reference sequence). The germline V and J ends were trimmed by 4 bases and 1 base, with 4 bases remaining between them. The CDR3 is CASSPLNTGELFF. In DNA, the CDR3 is TGTGCCAGCAGCCCTTTGAACACCGGGGAGCTGTTTTTT.

This clonotype was observed at least ten times. This may arise from a read error, as a much more abundant clone is one base away. The chain employs TRBV29-1 and TRBJ2-1; TRBD2 might be the D (5 bases). This CDR3 has 11 residues. Germline V CDR1 and CDR2: SQVTM, ANQGSEA. This CDR3 is CSAKSSNGQFF. The DNA of the CDR3 is TGCAGCGCAAAATCTAGCAATGGGCAGTTCTTC.

The V gene is TRBV6-6, the J gene TRBJ2-3, with 8 bases matching TRBD2. The CDR3 contains 16 residues. The trim removed 0 bases at V and 4 bases at J, leaving 6 bases unmatched. In germline, CDR1 is MNHNY, CDR2 SVGAGI (reference sequence). This CDR3 is CASSYSDTSGADTQYF. CDR3 nucleotide sequence: TGTGCCAGCAGTTACTCGGATACTAGCGGTGCAGATACGCAGTATTTT.

This clonotype was detected ten times or more. This chain uses TRBV7-6 with TRBJ2-1; TRBD2 is a possible D gene (5 bases). Trimming shortened V by 1 base and J by 3 bases, and 13 bases separated the two germline ends. The CDR3 consists of 16 residues. From germline, CDR1 is SGHVS and CDR2 FNYEAQ. The CDR3 region is CASSLGSLAVYNEQFF. For the CDR3, the DNA is TGTGCCAGCAGCTTAGGGTCCCTAGCAGTCTACAATGAGCAGTTCTTC.

The sample holds many counts of this clonotype. The chain is built from TRBV28 and TRBJ2-7, with D unresolved. CDR3 length: 12 amino acids. V lost 4 bases, J lost 10 bases, and 14 bases lay in between. Germline V gene lookup returns CDR1 MDHEN and CDR2 SYDVKM. DNA of the CDR3: TGTGCCAGCAGTTCCTTCCCTGGCACCCAGTACTTC. Translating gives CASSSFPGTQYF.

This clonotype came up many times. This chain uses TRBV6-2 or TRBV6-3 with TRBJ2-6, with D possibly being TRBD1 (5 bases). Trimming removed 2 bases at V and 0 bases at J, with 8 bases between. Per germline, CDR1 MNHEY and CDR2 SVGEGT. This CDR3 contains 16 residues. The CDR3 here is CASSYPTGSGANVLTF. The CDR3 DNA reads as TGTGCCAGCAGTTACCCAACAGGCTCTGGGGCCAACGTCCTGACTTTC.

There are many counts of this clonotype. This sequence joins TRBV12-3 or TRBV12-4 and TRBJ1-4; 7 nucleotides line up with TRBD1. The V segment lost 5 bases and the J segment 2 bases; nucleotides outside the gene matches: 5. The CDR3 sequence is 15 residues long. CDR3 in amino acids: CASSTGTVTNEKLFF. The CDR3 coding sequence is TGTGCCAGCAGTACCGGGACAGTTACTAATGAAAAACTGTTTTTT.